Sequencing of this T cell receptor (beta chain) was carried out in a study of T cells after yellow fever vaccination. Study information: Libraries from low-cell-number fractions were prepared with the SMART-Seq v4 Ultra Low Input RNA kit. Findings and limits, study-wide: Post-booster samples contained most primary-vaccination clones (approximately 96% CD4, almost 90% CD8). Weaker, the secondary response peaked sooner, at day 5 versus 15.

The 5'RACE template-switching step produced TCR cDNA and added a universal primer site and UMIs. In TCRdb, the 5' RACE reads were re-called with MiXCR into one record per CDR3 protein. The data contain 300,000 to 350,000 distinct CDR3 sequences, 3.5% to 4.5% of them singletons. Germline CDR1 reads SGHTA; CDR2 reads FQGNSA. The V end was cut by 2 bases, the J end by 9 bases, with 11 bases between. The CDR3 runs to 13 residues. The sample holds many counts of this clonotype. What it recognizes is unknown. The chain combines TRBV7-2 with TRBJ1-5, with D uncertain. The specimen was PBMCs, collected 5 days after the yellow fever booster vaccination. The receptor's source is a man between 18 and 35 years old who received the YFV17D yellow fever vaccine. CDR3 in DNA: TGTGCCAGCAGCTTACAGGCACGGAGGCCCCAGCATTTT. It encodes CASSLQARRPQHF. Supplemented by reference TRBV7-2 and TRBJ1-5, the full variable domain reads GAGVSQSPSNKVTEKGKDVELRCDPISGHTALYWYRQSLGQGLEFLIYFQGNSAPDKSGLPSDRFSAERTGGSVSTLTIQRTQQEDSAVYLCASSLQARRPQHFGDGTRLSIL.